This T cell receptor beta chain was obtained from a study of regulatory T cells in long-lasting Graves disease. Study-wide background: In persistent Graves' disease, antithyroid drugs had been taken for over 5 years and TSH receptor antibodies stayed positive.

Described time point: persistent/refractory GD, antithyroid drugs over 5 years with positive TRAb. The TCR library used RNA extracted from PBMCs. In building TCR beta libraries, iRepertoire HTBI primers were used together with Arm-PCR of CDR3 regions. TCRdb independently ran MiXCR on the multiplex PCR reads; one entry per CDR3 protein. The sample has about 460,000 distinct CDR3 sequences; approximately 22% are singletons. The ends lost 3 bases at V and 3 bases at J; junction bases unmatched: 3. The CDR3 is 15 amino acids. CDR1 and CDR2 (germline): MNHEY, SMNVEV (reference sequence). The sequences come from peripheral blood mononuclear cells (PBMCs), collected when the disease was refractory, from a patient treated with antithyroid drugs. This clonotype was sampled from a female donor with Graves disease. The chain is built from TRBV27 and TRBJ2-3; TRBD2 aligns across 10 bases. The CDR3: CASSFRTSGTDTQYF. As DNA, the CDR3 is TGTGCCAGCAGTTTCCGGACTAGCGGTACAGATACGCAGTATTTT.